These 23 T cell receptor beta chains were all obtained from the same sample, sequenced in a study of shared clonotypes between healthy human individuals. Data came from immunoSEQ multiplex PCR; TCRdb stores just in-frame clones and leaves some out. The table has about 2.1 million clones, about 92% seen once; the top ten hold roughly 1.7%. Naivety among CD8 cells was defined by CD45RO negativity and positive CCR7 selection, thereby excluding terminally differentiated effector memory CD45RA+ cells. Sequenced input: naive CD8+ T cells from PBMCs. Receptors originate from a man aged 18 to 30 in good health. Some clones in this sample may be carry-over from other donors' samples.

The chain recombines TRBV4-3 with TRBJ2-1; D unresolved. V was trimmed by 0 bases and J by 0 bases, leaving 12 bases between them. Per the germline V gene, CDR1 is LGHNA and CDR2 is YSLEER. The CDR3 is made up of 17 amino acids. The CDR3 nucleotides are TGCGCCAGCAGCCAAGATTGGATGCGCCCCTCCTACAATGAGCAGTTCTTC. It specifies CASSQDWMRPSYNEQFF.

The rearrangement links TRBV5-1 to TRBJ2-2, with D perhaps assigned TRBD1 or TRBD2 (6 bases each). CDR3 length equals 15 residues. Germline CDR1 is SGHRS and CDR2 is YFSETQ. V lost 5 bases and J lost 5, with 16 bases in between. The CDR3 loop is CASRRGPDITGELFF. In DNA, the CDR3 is TGCGCCAGCAGACGGGGGCCCGATATAACCGGGGAGCTGTTTTTT.

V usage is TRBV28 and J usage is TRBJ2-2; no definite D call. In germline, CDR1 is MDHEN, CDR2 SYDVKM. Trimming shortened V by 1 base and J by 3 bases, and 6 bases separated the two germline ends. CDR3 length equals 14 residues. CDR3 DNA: TGTGCCAGCAGTTTATCCATATACACCGGGGAGCTGTTTTTT. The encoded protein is CASSLSIYTGELFF.

CDR3 region: CASSFVVGPFPQGNEQFF. The CDR3 nucleotides are TGTGCCAGCAGTTTCGTAGTGGGTCCATTCCCACAAGGAAATGAGCAGTTCTTC. V usage is TRBV28 and J usage is TRBJ2-1; no firm D call. Germline CDR1 MDHEN, CDR2 SYDVKM. The CDR3 length is 18 residues. V lost 3 bases, J lost 7 bases, and 25 bases lay in between.

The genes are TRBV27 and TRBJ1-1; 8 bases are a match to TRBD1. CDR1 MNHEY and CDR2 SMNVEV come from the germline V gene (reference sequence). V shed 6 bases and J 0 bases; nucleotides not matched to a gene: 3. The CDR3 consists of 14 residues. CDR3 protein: CASSDRGMNTEAFF. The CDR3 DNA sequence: TGTGCCAGCAGCGACAGGGGAATGAACACTGAAGCTTTCTTT.

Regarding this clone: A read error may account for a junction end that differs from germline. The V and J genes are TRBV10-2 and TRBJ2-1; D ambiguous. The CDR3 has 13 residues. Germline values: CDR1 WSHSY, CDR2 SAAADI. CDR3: CASSDDHYSEQFF. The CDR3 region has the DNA TGCGCCAGCAGCGACGACCATTACAGTGAGCAGTTCTTC.

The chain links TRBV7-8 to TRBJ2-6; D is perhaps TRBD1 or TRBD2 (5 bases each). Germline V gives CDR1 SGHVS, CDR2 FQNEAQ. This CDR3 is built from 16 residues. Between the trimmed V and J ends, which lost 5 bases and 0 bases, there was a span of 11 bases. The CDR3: CASSEYGGSGANVLTF. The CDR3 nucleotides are TGTGCCAGCAGCGAATATGGGGGCTCTGGGGCCAACGTCCTGACTTTC.

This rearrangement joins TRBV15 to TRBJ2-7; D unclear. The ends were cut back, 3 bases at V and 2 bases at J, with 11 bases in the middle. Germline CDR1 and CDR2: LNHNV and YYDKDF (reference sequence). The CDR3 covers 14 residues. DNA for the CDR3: TGTGCCACCAGCAGTAGACCCTTAGCCTACGAGCAGTACTTC. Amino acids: CATSSRPLAYEQYF.

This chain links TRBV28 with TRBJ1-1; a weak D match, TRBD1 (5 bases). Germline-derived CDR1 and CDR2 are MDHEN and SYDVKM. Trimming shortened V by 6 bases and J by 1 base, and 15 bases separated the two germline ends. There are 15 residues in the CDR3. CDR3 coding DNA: TGTGCCAGCAGCTCGGCGTGGGGGAGGAACACTGAAGCTTTCTTT. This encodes CASSSAWGRNTEAFF.

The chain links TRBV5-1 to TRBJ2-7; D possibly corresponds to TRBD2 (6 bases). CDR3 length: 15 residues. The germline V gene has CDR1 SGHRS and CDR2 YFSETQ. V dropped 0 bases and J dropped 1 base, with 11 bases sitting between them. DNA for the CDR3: TGCGCCAGCAGCTTGGGATGGGGGAGGTCCTACGAGCAGTACTTC. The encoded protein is CASSLGWGRSYEQYF.

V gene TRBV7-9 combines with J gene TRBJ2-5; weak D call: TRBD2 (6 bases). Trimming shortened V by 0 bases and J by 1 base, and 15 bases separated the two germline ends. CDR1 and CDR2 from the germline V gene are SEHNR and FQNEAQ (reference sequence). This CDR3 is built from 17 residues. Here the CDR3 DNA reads TGTGCCAGCAGCTTAGCTGGCGCGGGAAGGGGCCAAGAGACCCAGTACTTC. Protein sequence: CASSLAGAGRGQETQYF. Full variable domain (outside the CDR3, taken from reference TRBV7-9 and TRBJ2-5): DTGVSQNPRHKITKRGQNVTFRCDPISEHNRLYWYRQTLGQGPEFLTYFQNEAQLEKSRLLSDRFSAERPKGSFSTLEIQRTEQGDSAMYLCASSLAGAGRGQETQYFGPGTRLLVL.

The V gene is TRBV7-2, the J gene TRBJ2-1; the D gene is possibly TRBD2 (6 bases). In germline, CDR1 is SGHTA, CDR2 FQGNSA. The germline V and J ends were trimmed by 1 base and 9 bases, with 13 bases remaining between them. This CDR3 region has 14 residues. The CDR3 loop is CASSLVRRDLEQFF. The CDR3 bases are TGTGCCAGCAGCTTAGTAAGGCGGGACCTTGAGCAGTTCTTC.

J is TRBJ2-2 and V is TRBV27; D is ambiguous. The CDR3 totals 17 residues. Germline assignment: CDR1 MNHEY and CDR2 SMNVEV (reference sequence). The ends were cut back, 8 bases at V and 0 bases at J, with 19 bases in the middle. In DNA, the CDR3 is TGTGCCAGCGGCCGCGGAGCGCCGATACCGAACACCGGGGAGCTGTTTTTT. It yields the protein CASGRGAPIPNTGELFF.

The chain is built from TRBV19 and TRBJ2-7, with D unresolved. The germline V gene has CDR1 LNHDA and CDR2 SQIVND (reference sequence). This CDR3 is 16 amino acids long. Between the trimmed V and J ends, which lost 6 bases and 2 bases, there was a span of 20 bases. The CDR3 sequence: CASSDPLKVGTYEQYF. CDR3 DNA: TGTGCCAGTAGCGACCCCTTGAAGGTTGGAACCTACGAGCAGTACTTC.

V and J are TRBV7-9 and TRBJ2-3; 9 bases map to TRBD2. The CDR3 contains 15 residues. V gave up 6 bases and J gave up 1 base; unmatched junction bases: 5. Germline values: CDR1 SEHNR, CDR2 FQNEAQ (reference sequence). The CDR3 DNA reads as TGTGCCAGCAGTCCCTGGACTAGCGGCACAGATACGCAGTATTTT. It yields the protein CASSPWTSGTDTQYF.

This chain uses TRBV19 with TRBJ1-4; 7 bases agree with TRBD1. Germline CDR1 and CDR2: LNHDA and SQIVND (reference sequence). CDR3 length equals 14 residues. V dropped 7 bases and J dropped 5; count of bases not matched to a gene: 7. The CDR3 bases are TGTGCCAGTACCGTGGCGGACAGGAATGAAAAACTGTTTTTT. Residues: CASTVADRNEKLFF.

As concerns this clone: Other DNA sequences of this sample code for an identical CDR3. CDR3 region: CASSFGTAEAFF. The CDR3 nucleotides read TGTGCCAGCAGCTTTGGGACAGCTGAAGCTTTCTTT. The V gene is TRBV7-9, the J gene TRBJ1-1; 7 nucleotides agree with TRBD1. The V gene's germline CDR1 is SEHNR and CDR2 FQNEAQ (reference sequence). V dropped 3 bases and J dropped 6; count of bases not matched to a gene: 1. The CDR3 has 12 residues.

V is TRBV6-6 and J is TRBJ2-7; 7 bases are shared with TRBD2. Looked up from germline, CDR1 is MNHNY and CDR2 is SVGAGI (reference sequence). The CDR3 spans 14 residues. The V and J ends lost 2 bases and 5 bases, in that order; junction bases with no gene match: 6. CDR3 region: CASSYSGATNEQYF. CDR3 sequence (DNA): TGTGCCAGCAGTTACAGCGGGGCGACCAACGAGCAGTACTTC.

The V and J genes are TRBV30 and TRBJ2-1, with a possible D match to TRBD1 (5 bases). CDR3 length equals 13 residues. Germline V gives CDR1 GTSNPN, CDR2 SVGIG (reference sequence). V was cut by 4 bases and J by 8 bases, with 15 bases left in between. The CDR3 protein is CAWKGRSSHEQFF. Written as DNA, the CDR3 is TGTGCCTGGAAGGGGCGCTCATCTCATGAGCAGTTCTTC.

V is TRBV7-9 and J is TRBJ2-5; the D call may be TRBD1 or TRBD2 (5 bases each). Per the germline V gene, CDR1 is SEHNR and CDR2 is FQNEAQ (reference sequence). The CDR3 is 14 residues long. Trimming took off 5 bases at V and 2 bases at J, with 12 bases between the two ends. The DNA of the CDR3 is TGTGCCAGCAGCCCAGGGTGGGGGCAAGAGACCCAGTACTTC. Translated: CASSPGWGQETQYF.

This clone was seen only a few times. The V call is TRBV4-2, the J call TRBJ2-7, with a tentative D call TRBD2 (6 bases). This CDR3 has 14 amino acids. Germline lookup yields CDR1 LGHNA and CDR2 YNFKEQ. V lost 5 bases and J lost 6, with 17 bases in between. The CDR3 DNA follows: TGTGCCAGCAGCACCCGACTAGAAGCAGGCGAGCAGTACTTC. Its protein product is CASSTRLEAGEQYF.

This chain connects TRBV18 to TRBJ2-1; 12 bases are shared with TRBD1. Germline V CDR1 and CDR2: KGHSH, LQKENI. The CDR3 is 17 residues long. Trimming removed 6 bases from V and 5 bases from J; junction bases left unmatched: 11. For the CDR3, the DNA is TGTGCCAGCTCGCCCGGGACAGGGGGCTTGAGGAACAATGAGCAGTTCTTC. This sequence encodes CASSPGTGGLRNNEQFF.

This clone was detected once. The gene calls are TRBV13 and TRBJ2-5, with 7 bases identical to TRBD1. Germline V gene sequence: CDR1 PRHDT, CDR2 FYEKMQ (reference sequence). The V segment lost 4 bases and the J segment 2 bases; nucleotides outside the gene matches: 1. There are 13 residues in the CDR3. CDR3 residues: CASSYRGQETQYF. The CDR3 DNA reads TGTGCCAGCAGCTACAGGGGTCAAGAGACCCAGTACTTC.